These 16 T cell receptor beta chains share one sample of origin, sequenced in a study of cytomegalovirus exposure and HLA in healthy donors. 60 Vbeta and 13 Jbeta primers were used in PCR. Here immunoSEQ multiplex PCR was the method, and the copy in TCRdb shows in-frame clones only, minus some. The table has 87,000 or so clones, about 7.6% seen once. Sequenced sample: PBMCs. These receptors were collected from a man aged 45 to 65 in good health and CMV-seronegative.

The chain's CDR3 is CASSLSSYEQYF. CDR3 nucleotides: TGCGCCAGCAGTCTGAGCTCCTACGAGCAGTACTTC. The rearrangement uses TRBV10-1 and TRBJ2-7; no clear D. The CDR3 is 12 amino acids. Germline CDR1 is WNHNN and CDR2 is SYGVQD (reference sequence). The ends were cut back, 5 bases at V and 0 bases at J, with 5 bases in the middle.

J is TRBJ2-5 and V is TRBV28; 7 nucleotides align to TRBD2. From germline, CDR1 is MDHEN and CDR2 SYDVKM. J was trimmed by 5 bases and V by 9 bases; bases with no gene match: 3. The CDR3 consists of 11 residues. The CDR3 sequence: CASRGGETQYF. In DNA form, the CDR3 reads TGTGCCAGTCGGGGAGGGGAGACCCAGTACTTC.

The chain employs TRBV5-4 and TRBJ2-3, with TRBD2 matching over 7 bases. V dropped 2 bases and J dropped 1; count of bases not matched to a gene: 7. CDR1 and CDR2 (germline): SGHNT, YYREEE (reference sequence). The CDR3 extends over 16 amino acids. The CDR3 protein is CASSLVGGWGTDTQYF. As DNA, the CDR3 is TGTGCCAGCAGCTTAGTGGGAGGGTGGGGCACAGATACGCAGTATTTT.

The chain has TRBV10-2 and TRBJ1-5; D gene ambiguous. CDR3 length: 16 amino acids. V was shortened by 3 bases and J by 5 bases, with 17 bases between the two germline ends. The germline CDR1 and CDR2 sequences are WSHSY and SAAADI. CDR3 sequence reads: CASSDSPSGRYQPQHF. CDR3 in DNA: TGCGCCAGCAGTGATTCACCCTCTGGCAGGTATCAGCCCCAGCATTTT.

The sample holds a few counts of this clone. This sequence joins TRBV6-5 and TRBJ1-6, with 9 nucleotides matching TRBD1. V lost 4 bases, J lost 8 bases, and 6 bases stayed unmatched. The germline V gene encodes CDR1 MNHEY and CDR2 SVGAGI. This CDR3 is built from 15 residues. CDR3 DNA: TGTGCCAGCAGTTCGCACAGGGGGCGAGATTCACCCCTCCACTTT. It specifies CASSSHRGRDSPLHF.

This clone was picked up a small number of times. This rearrangement joins TRBV19 to TRBJ2-4, with D possibly being TRBD2 (5 bases). Trimming took off 7 bases at V and 6 bases at J, with 16 bases between the two ends. This CDR3 comprises 14 residues. CDR1 is LNHDA, CDR2 SQIVND, per germline (reference sequence). The CDR3 DNA is TGTGCCAGTACCCCCAACGGACTCCGAAACATTCAGTACTTC. Translated, it gives CASTPNGLRNIQYF.

The J gene is TRBJ1-1, the V gene TRBV28; 7 bases are shared with TRBD1. Unmatched junction bases numbered 4, after V lost 6 bases and J lost 0 bases. Germline loops: CDR1 MDHEN, CDR2 SYDVKM. The CDR3 is 14 amino acids. CDR3 in DNA: TGTGCCAGCAGAAAGGGACAGATGAACACTGAAGCTTTCTTT. Translated, it gives CASRKGQMNTEAFF.

This clone showed up just a few times. The V gene is TRBV28, the J gene TRBJ1-2, with 8 bases identical to TRBD1. The V gene end was trimmed by 8 bases and the J gene end by 8 bases; junction bases not matched to a gene: 16. The CDR3 is 15 residues long. Germline V lookup: CDR1 MDHEN, CDR2 SYDVKM. The CDR3 here is CASCSALSGGQGYTF. The CDR3 coding sequence is TGTGCCAGCTGCTCAGCCCTTTCAGGGGGCCAGGGCTACACCTTC.

This clone was picked up a small number of times. CDR3 in DNA: TGTGCCAGCAGCTTCGCAGGGGAGGGCACCGGGGAGCTGTTTTTT. This translates into CASSFAGEGTGELFF. The J gene is TRBJ2-2, the V gene TRBV7-2, with TRBD2 as a possible D gene (7 bases). In germline, CDR1 is SGHTA, CDR2 FQGNSA. This CDR3 spans 15 amino acids. V was clipped by 3 bases and J by 4 bases, with 12 bases between them.

This clone was seen a few times. The chain joins TRBV6-1 to TRBJ1-4; D unclear. Germline values: CDR1 MNHNS, CDR2 SASEGT. Trimming took 1 base from V and 3 from J, leaving 9 bases between them. The length of the CDR3 is 15 residues. The CDR3 nucleotides read TGTGCCAGCAGTGAAGGTTACAGACCTAATGAAAAACTGTTTTTT. Translation gives CASSEGYRPNEKLFF.

This chain joins TRBV6-5 and TRBJ1-4; D gene uncertain. CDR3 length: 14 amino acids. Looked up from germline, CDR1 is MNHEY and CDR2 is SVGAGI. V lost 5 bases to trimming and J lost 7 bases, with 14 bases between them. CDR3 DNA sequence: TGTGCCAGCAGTGTCCGGGAAAGGGCTGAAAAACTGTTTTTT. Amino acid sequence: CASSVRERAEKLFF.

The table lists this clone with a few counts. One junction end disagrees with the germline gene, perhaps due to a read error. The chain links TRBV4-3 to TRBJ2-3; 7 positions match TRBD2. The CDR3 totals 14 residues. Germline V lookup: CDR1 LGHNA, CDR2 YSLEER. CDR3: CASSHRTSSDAQYF. The DNA for the CDR3 is TGCGCCAGCAGCCATAGGACTAGTTCAGATGCGCAGTATTTT.

This clone was detected only a few times. The chain carries TRBV6-4 and TRBJ2-1; 12 bases align to TRBD2. Per the germline V gene, CDR1 is MRHNA and CDR2 is SNTAGT. The CDR3 consists of 15 residues. V was clipped by 6 bases and J by 4 bases; unmatched bases: 4. The CDR3: CASSPTSGGYNEQFF. The CDR3, as DNA: TGTGCCAGCAGCCCGACTAGCGGGGGATACAATGAGCAGTTCTTC.

The chain is built from TRBV28 and TRBJ2-7, with a possible D match to TRBD1 (5 bases). Per the germline V gene, CDR1 is MDHEN and CDR2 is SYDVKM. With 3 bases removed from V and 2 bases from J, the gap between germline ends came to 14 bases. The CDR3 is made up of 15 amino acids. The CDR3 region has the DNA TGTGCCAGCAGTTTCAGCTCCAGGGCCGCCTACGAGCAGTACTTC. Translating it yields CASSFSSRAAYEQYF.

This clone has ten or more counts. J is TRBJ1-5 and V is TRBV28, with a weak D call TRBD1 (6 bases). The V gene's germline CDR1 is MDHEN and CDR2 SYDVKM. V was trimmed by 8 bases and J by 0 bases, leaving 17 bases between them. The CDR3 runs 16 residues. CDR3 amino acids: CASRRYRANSNQPQHF. The DNA for the CDR3 is TGTGCCAGCCGTAGATACAGGGCGAATAGCAATCAGCCCCAGCATTTT. The variable domain in full, with the rest retrieved from reference TRBV28 and TRBJ1-5, is DVKVTQSSRYLVKRTGEKVFLECVQDMDHENMFWYRQDPGLGLRLIYFSYDVKMKEKGDIPEGYSVSREKKERFSLILESASTNQTSMYLCASRRYRANSNQPQHFGDGTRLSIL.

This clone came up a few times. The chain has TRBV2 and TRBJ2-7, with D perhaps matching TRBD2 (8 bases). Trimming cost V 4 bases and J 7 bases, with 17 bases left between them. The germline gives CDR1 SNHLY, CDR2 FYNNEI. CDR3 length: 14 residues. The CDR3 protein is CASSAGGTAREQYF. The CDR3 coding sequence is TGTGCCAGCAGTGCGGGGGGGACAGCTCGGGAGCAGTACTTC.